The clone carrying this TCR beta chain was seen ten or more times. As yet, its antigen is unknown. Germline CDR1 SGHVS, CDR2 FQNEAQ. The germline V and J ends were trimmed by 0 bases and 3 bases, with 9 bases remaining between them. The CDR3 is 14 residues long. TCRdb re-called the multiplex PCR reads through MiXCR, storing one row per CDR3 protein. Here the sample spans roughly 220,000 distinct CDR3 sequences, around 35% being singletons. This sample is part of a study of breast tumors, draining lymph nodes, adjacent tissues. The lymph nodes were axillary draining lymph nodes from breast cancer patients. Study results and limitations: Data only fit, rather than demonstrated, lymph node origin of most tumor T cells.

Sequenced: axillary lymph node tissue. This chain links TRBV7-8 with TRBJ2-7; D ambiguous. The sequence was collected from a female donor with breast cancer. Some clones in this sample may be carry-over from other donors' samples. CDR3 residues: CASSLARRGYEQYF. In DNA form, the CDR3 reads TGTGCCAGCAGCTTAGCGCGGCGCGGCTACGAGCAGTACTTC.